This entry lists 5 T cell receptor beta chains sequenced from one sample in a study of identical twins. TCRdb recomputed calls from the 5' RACE reads with MiXCR, one row per CDR3 protein. Of hundreds of thousands of distinct CDR3 sequences listed, about 9.4% are singletons. The data also belong to a second study, concerning yellow fever vaccine responses in identical twins.

Material: PBMCs. The receptors come from a woman aged 18-29 years in good health.

The V gene is TRBV6-5, the J gene TRBJ1-6; 10 nucleotides agree with TRBD1. This CDR3 comprises 18 residues. The V segment lost 0 bases and the J segment 1 base; nucleotides outside the gene matches: 3. The germline V gene encodes CDR1 MNHEY and CDR2 SVGAGI. Written as DNA, the CDR3 is TGTGCCAGCAGTTACTCCGGGACAGGGGTTTCCTATAATTCACCCCTCCACTTT. This sequence encodes CASSYSGTGVSYNSPLHF.

This clonotype was counted many times. This chain links TRBV28 with TRBJ2-3, with D tentatively TRBD2 (5 bases). Germline values: CDR1 MDHEN, CDR2 SYDVKM. This CDR3 is 18 amino acids long. Trimming shortened V by 5 bases and J by 2 bases, and 23 bases separated the two germline ends. CDR3 coding DNA: TGTGCCAGCAGTATCCCCACCCCAGCGGAAGCCAACACAGATACGCAGTATTTT. Amino acids: CASSIPTPAEANTDTQYF.

This chain connects TRBV7-2 to TRBJ2-1; D is possibly TRBD2 (5 bases). Trimming cost V 5 bases and J 3 bases, with 11 bases left between them. Germline V gene lookup returns CDR1 SGHTA and CDR2 FQGNSA. The CDR3 has 14 residues. The CDR3 nucleotides are TGTGCCAGCAGCGCCTCGGGATACTACAATGAGCAGTTCTTC. Translated: CASSASGYYNEQFF. The full variable domain, rest sourced from reference TRBV7-2 and TRBJ2-1, is GAGVSQSPSNKVTEKGKDVELRCDPISGHTALYWYRQSLGQGLEFLIYFQGNSAPDKSGLPSDRFSAERTGGSVSTLTIQRTQQEDSAVYLCASSASGYYNEQFFGPGTRLTVL.

This clonotype was detected only a few times. The chain carries TRBV5-1 and TRBJ2-7, with D perhaps TRBD2 (6 bases). Germline lookup yields CDR1 SGHRS and CDR2 YFSETQ. This CDR3 has 14 residues. V was shortened by 4 bases and J by 0 bases, with 11 bases between the two germline ends. CDR3 residues: CASSISGSSYEQYF. In DNA, the CDR3 is TGCGCCAGCAGCATTTCCGGGAGCTCCTACGAGCAGTACTTC.

This sequence joins TRBV27 and TRBJ1-2; 9 nucleotides match TRBD1. V lost 7 bases and J lost 2; bases outside the gene matches: 2. This CDR3 has 13 amino acids. CDR1 and CDR2 from the germline V gene are MNHEY and SMNVEV (reference sequence). The CDR3 is CASKGTGNYGYTF. CDR3 coding DNA: TGTGCCAGCAAAGGGACAGGGAACTATGGCTACACCTTC.